These T cell receptor beta chains were read from a single sample in a study of cytomegalovirus exposure and HLA in healthy donors. This table comes from immunoSEQ multiplex PCR, and its TCRdb copy is limited to in-frame clones, with some not included. In the table there are tens of thousands of clones, about 85% of which are singletons. Sequenced sample: PBMCs. These receptors came from a girl aged 2 to 10 in good health and CMV-seropositive. CDR3s include the opening cysteine and the closing phenylalanine or tryptophan. The D gene is left open where the match is weak. Clone size is given for some rows only: seen once, a few or many times, or a class if the clone is expanded.

>TRBV5-1|-|TRBJ2-7|TRBD2
TGCGCCAGCAGCTCCTCACTAGCGGGAGGGTACGAGCAGTACTTC
CASSSSLAGGYEQYF
>TRBV7-2|-|TRBJ1-1|-
TGTGCCAGCAGCCCCCGGGGTTCGGGGGGGAACACTGAAGCTTTCTTT
CASSPRGSGGNTEAFF
>TRBV28|once|TRBJ2-7|TRBD1
TGTGCCAGCAGTACCACGGACAGGTACGAGCAGTACTTC
CASSTTDRYEQYF
>TRBV6-5|few|TRBJ2-7|TRBD1
TGTGCCAGCAGCCGGGGACAGGGAGACTACGAGCAGTACTTC
CASSRGQGDYEQYF
>TRBV10-3|-|TRBJ2-3|TRBD2
TGTGCCATCGGGCGGGAGCCCTCCACAGATACGCAGTATTTT
CAIGREPSTDTQYF
>TRBV6-5|few|TRBJ2-7|-
TGTGCCAGCAGTTACAGTGGTAGCGGGACAGCCTACGAGCAGTACTTC
CASSYSGSGTAYEQYF
>TRBV10-3|-|TRBJ1-2|-
TGTGCCATCAGTGAGCCGGGACATCGATCTCTCCCACTTGGCTACACCTTC
CAISEPGHRSLPLGYTF
>TRBV30|-|TRBJ1-5|TRBD1
TGTGCCTGGAGTGCACAGACAGGGTGGGATCAGCCCCAGCATTTT
CAWSAQTGWDQPQHF
>TRBV5-1|-|TRBJ2-5|TRBD1
TGCGCCAGCAGCTTGGTGGGGACAGCCACCCGGCGGGAGACCCAGTACTTC
CASSLVGTATRRETQYF
>TRBV29-1|-|TRBJ2-7|-
TGCAGCGTTGAAGATGCGGCGGCACCCTCCTACGAGCAGTACTTC
CSVEDAAAPSYEQYF
>TRBV7-9|-|TRBJ2-3|TRBD1
TGTGCCAGCAGGGGGACAGGCACAGATACGCAGTATTTT
CASRGTGTDTQYF
>TRBV6-4|-|TRBJ1-1|-
TGTGCCAGCAGTGACAGGGGGAACACTGAAGCTTTCTTT
CASSDRGNTEAFF
>TRBV6-5|-|TRBJ2-7|-
TGTGCCAGCAGCCCTCGCGGGTCGAACGAGCAGTACTTC
CASSPRGSNEQYF
>TRBV5-6|-|TRBJ1-5|-
TGTGCCAGCAGCTTCGGGGGTGGCGATCAGCCCCAGCATTTT
CASSFGGGDQPQHF
>TRBV27|-|TRBJ2-6|TRBD1
TGTGCCAGCAGTTTTTCCAGGGGGCCAGCTGGGGCCAACGTCCTGACTTTC
CASSFSRGPAGANVLTF
>TRBV28|-|TRBJ2-7|TRBD1
TGTGCCAGCAGTCCGACAGGGGACACCTACGAGCAGTACTTC
CASSPTGDTYEQYF
>TRBV6-1|once|TRBJ1-2|-
TGTGCCATCCAGAGGGAGAGACAGGAGAGAGGTGGCTACACCTTC
CAIQRERQERGGYTF
>TRBV4-2|-|TRBJ2-4|TRBD2
TGTGCCAGCAGCCAAGGGATCGGGGGGGCTACCAAAAACATTCAGTACTTC
CASSQGIGGATKNIQYF
>TRBV18|-|TRBJ2-3|-
TGTGCCAGCTCACCAGCTCAGCTAGCAGGAGATACGCAGTATTTT
CASSPAQLAGDTQYF